A selection of T cell receptor beta chains follows, all from one sample in a study of blood T cells in healthy people across ages. A single record per CDR3 protein comes from TCRdb applying MiXCR to the 5' RACE reads. The sample includes some 1 million distinct CDR3 sequences, around 45% of them seen just once. The sequencing input was blood. These receptors all stem from a woman aged 55-70 years in good health. Both conserved end residues are part of each CDR3. D genes are given only for firm matches. Only part of the rows carry a size: once, few, many, or a class if the clone is expanded.

>TRBV6-1|TRBJ2-1|-|TRBD2
TGTGCCAGCAGGGACCCATTTGGGACTAGCGGGAGAGCGTGGTTCTTC
CASRDPFGTSGRAWFF
>TRBV7-3|TRBJ2-7|many|-
TGTGCCAGCAGTGTTTCTGCTTCTCACGAGCAGTACTTC
CASSVSASHEQYF
>TRBV9|TRBJ2-3|-|TRBD1
TGTGCCAGCAGCGTAGAGGGGGACAGAGTAGATACGCAGTATTTT
CASSVEGDRVDTQYF
>TRBV7-2|TRBJ1-5|-|-
TGTGCCAGCAGCGCCGTATCCGGCGGTGGCAATCAGCCCCAGCATTTT
CASSAVSGGGNQPQHF
>TRBV20-1|TRBJ1-3|once|-
TGCAGTGCCAGTCCGGACGGGGTAATAGGAACCATATATTTT
CSASPDGVIGTIYF
>TRBV7-6|TRBJ2-7|-|TRBD2
TGTGCCAGCAGCCAGGGAAGGACGGGGGGCTACGAGCAGTACTTC
CASSQGRTGGYEQYF
>TRBV29-1|TRBJ2-3|-|TRBD2
TGCAGCCTCGGGACTAGCGGGGCAGATACGCAGTATTTT
CSLGTSGADTQYF
>TRBV4-2|TRBJ2-1|-|-
TGTGCCAGCAGCCAACCGTCAGGGAGTAATGAGCAGTTCTTC
CASSQPSGSNEQFF
>TRBV20-1|TRBJ1-5|-|-
TGCAGTGCTCCAATCGGAGGACAGCTCAATCAGCCCCAGCATTTT
CSAPIGGQLNQPQHF
>TRBV7-9|TRBJ2-7|few|-
TGTGCCAGCACCCTCCAACTAATAACCTCCTACAATGAGCAGTACTTC
CASTLQLITSYNEQYF
>TRBV19|TRBJ1-2|few|-
TGTGCCAGTGGAAGACAGGAAGAACGTGGCTACACCTTC
CASGRQEERGYTF
>TRBV29-1|TRBJ2-3|-|TRBD2
TGCAGCGTCCTCCGGGAGGGCCTCAGAGATACGCAGTATTTT
CSVLREGLRDTQYF
>TRBV20-1|TRBJ2-7|few|-
TGCAGTGCTCCGTCGGCATCTAGCTACGAGCAGTACTTC
CSAPSASSYEQYF
>TRBV28|TRBJ1-2|few|-
TGTGCCAGCAGAGCGGTGGACAACTATGGCTACACCTTC
CASRAVDNYGYTF
>TRBV12-5|TRBJ2-1|-|-
TGTGCTAGTGGTTTGATGATACGTGAGCAGTTCTTC
CASGLMIREQFF
>TRBV2|TRBJ1-2|-|-
TGTGCCAGCAGTGAAAATAAGATTCACTATGGCTACACCTTC
CASSENKIHYGYTF
>TRBV23-1|TRBJ2-7|-|-
TGCGCCAGCGGACCGCAGGACGGGAACTCCTACGAGCAGTACTTC
CASGPQDGNSYEQYF